The clone carrying this TCR beta chain is medium-sized in the sample. The sample belongs to a study of blood T cell repertoires in COVID-19. Across the study: Whether acute or convalescent, the COVID-19 samples came from the United States, Italy and Spain.

TCRdb's table, derived via immunoSEQ multiplex PCR, lists solely in-frame clones and lacks some. The repertoire holds about 96,000 clones, with over 60% as singletons. The CDR3 sequence is 13 residues long. Germline assignment: CDR1 SNHLY and CDR2 FYNNEI. V was cut by 4 bases and J by 5 bases, with 12 bases left in between. The chain recombines TRBV2 with TRBJ2-7; possibly TRBD2 for D (7 bases). The source of this sequence is a man aged 45 to 65 who had recovered from COVID-19. The sequencing input was peripheral blood. CDR3 residues: CASSGVGGHEQYF. DNA for the CDR3: TGTGCCAGCAGTGGTGTCGGGGGGCACGAGCAGTACTTC.